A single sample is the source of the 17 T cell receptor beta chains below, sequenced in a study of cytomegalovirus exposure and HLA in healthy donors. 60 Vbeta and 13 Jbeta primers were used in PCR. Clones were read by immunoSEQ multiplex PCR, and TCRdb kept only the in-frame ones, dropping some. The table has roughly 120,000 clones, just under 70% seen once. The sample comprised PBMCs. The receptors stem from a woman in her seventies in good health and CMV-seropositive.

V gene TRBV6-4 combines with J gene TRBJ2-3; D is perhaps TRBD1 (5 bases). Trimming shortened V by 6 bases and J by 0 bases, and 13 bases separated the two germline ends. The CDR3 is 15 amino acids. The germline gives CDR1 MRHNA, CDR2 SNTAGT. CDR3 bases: TGTGCCAGCAGGGTTGGAGACAGTAGCACAGATACGCAGTATTTT. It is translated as CASRVGDSSTDTQYF.

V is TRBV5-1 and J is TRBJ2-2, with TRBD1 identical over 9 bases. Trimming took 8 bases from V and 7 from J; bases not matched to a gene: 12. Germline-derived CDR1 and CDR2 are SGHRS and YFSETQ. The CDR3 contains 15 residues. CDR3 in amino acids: CASKPGQGSGGELFF. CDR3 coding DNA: TGCGCCAGTAAACCGGGACAGGGTTCGGGCGGGGAGCTGTTTTTT.

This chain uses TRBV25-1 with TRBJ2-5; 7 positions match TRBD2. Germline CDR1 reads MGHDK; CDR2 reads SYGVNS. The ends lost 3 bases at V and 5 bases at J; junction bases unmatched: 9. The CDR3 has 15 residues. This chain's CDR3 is CASSDPREVRETQYF. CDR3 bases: TGTGCCAGCAGTGATCCCCGGGAGGTTCGCGAGACCCAGTACTTC.

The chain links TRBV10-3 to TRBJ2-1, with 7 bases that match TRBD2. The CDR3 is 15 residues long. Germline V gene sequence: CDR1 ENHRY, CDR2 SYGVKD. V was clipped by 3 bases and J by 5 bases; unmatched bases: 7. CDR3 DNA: TGTGCCATCAGTGATCAACGCGGGGGTAACAATGAGCAGTTCTTC. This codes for CAISDQRGGNNEQFF.

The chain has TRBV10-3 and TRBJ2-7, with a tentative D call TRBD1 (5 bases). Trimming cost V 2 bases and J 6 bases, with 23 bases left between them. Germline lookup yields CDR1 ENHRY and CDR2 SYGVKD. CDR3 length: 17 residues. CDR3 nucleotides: TGTGCCATCAGTGAGGATACGGCGGAACTCTTAAGGGGCGAGCAGTACTTC. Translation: CAISEDTAELLRGEQYF.

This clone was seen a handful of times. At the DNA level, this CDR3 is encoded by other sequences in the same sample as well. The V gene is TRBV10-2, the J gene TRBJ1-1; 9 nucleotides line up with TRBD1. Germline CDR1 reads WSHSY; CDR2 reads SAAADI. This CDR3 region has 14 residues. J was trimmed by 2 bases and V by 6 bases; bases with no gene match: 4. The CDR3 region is CASRGTGSNTEAFF. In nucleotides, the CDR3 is TGCGCCAGCAGAGGGACAGGGTCCAACACTGAAGCTTTCTTT.

CDR3 DNA sequence: TGTGCCAGCAGCTCTAGCGGGGGGGTCACAGATACGCAGTATTTT. It yields the protein CASSSSGGVTDTQYF. The gene calls are TRBV28 and TRBJ2-3; 12 bases match TRBD2. Germline-derived CDR1 and CDR2 are MDHEN and SYDVKM. V was pared by 6 bases and J by 2 bases, with 3 bases of the junction left unmatched. The CDR3 runs to 15 residues. The full variable domain, in which reference TRBV28 and TRBJ2-3 provide the parts outside the CDR3, is DVKVTQSSRYLVKRTGEKVFLECVQDMDHENMFWYRQDPGLGLRLIYFSYDVKMKEKGDIPEGYSVSREKKERFSLILESASTNQTSMYLCASSSSGGVTDTQYFGPGTRLTVL.

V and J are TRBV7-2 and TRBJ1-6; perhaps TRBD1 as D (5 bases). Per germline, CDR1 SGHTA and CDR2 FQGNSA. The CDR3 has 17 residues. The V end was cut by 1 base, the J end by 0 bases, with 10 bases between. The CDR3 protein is CASSLVQGASYNSPLHF. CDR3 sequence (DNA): TGTGCCAGCAGCTTAGTCCAGGGTGCCTCCTATAATTCACCCCTCCACTTT.

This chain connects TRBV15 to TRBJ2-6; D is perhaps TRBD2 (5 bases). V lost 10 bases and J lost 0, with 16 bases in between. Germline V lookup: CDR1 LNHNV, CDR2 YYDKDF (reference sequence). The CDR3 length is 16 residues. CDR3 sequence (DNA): TGTGCCATTGGTATCCCGGGAAGCTCTGGGGCCAACGTCCTGACTTTC. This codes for CAIGIPGSSGANVLTF.

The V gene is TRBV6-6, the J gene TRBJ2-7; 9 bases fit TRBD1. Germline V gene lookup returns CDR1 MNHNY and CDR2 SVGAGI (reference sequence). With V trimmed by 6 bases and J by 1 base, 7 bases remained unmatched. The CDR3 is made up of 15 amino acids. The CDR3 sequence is CASSPPGQGSYEQYF. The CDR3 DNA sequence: TGTGCCAGCAGCCCCCCAGGACAGGGGTCCTACGAGCAGTACTTC.

CDR3 amino acids: CASSLRQGVAEAFF. In DNA, the CDR3 is TGTGCCAGCAGCCTACGCCAGGGGGTTGCTGAAGCTTTCTTT. The gene calls are TRBV11-2 and TRBJ1-1; TRBD1 matches at 7 bases. The CDR3 has 14 residues. After removal of 5 bases from V and 6 bases from J, the junction contained 9 bases not matched to a gene. Germline CDR1 is SGHAT and CDR2 is FQNNGV.

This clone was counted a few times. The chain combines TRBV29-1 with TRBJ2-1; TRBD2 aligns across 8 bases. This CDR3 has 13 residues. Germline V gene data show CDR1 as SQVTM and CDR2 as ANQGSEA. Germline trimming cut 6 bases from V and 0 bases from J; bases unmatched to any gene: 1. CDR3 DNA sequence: TGCAGCGTGAGCGGGGGCTCCTACAATGAGCAGTTCTTC. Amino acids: CSVSGGSYNEQFF.

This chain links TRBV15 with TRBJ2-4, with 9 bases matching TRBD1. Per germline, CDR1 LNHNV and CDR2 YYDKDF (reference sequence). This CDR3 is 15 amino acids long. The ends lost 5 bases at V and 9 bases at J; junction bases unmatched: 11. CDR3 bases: TGTGCCACCAGCGCGGGGACAGGGCGTTCGGCCATTCAGTACTTC. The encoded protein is CATSAGTGRSAIQYF.

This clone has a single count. The CDR3 region has the DNA TGCGCCAGCAGCTTGGGGACAGGGGGCTCGGTCAATGAGCAGTTCTTC. Translated: CASSLGTGGSVNEQFF. The chain uses TRBV5-1 and TRBJ2-1; 11 bases match TRBD1. V was pared by 0 bases and J by 6 bases, with 5 bases of the junction left unmatched. CDR1 and CDR2 (germline): SGHRS, YFSETQ. CDR3 length equals 16 residues. Full variable domain (remainder filled in from reference TRBV5-1 and TRBJ2-1): KAGVTQTPRYLIKTRGQQVTLSCSPISGHRSVSWYQQTPGQGLQFLFEYFSETQRNKGNFPGRFSGRQFSNSRSEMNVSTLELGDSALYLCASSLGTGGSVNEQFFGPGTRLTVL.

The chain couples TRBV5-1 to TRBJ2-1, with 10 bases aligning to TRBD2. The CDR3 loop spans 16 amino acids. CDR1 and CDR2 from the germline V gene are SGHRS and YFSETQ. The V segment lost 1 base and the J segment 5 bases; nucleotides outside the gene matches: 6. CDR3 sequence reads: CASSLFSGGRDNEQFF. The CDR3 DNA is TGCGCCAGCAGCTTGTTTAGCGGGGGGAGAGACAATGAGCAGTTCTTC.

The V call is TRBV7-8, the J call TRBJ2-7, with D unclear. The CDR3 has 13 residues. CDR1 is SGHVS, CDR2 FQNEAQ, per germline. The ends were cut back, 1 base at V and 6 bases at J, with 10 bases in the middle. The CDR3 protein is CASSLGSPGEQYF. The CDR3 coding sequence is TGTGCCAGCAGCTTAGGTAGTCCGGGCGAGCAGTACTTC.

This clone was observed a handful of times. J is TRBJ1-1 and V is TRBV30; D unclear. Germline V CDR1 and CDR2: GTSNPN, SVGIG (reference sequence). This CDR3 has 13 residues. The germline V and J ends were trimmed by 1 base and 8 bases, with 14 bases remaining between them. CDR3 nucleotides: TGTGCCTGGAGTGGCAGTACCCTCGGGGAAGCTTTCTTT. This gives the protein CAWSGSTLGEAFF.